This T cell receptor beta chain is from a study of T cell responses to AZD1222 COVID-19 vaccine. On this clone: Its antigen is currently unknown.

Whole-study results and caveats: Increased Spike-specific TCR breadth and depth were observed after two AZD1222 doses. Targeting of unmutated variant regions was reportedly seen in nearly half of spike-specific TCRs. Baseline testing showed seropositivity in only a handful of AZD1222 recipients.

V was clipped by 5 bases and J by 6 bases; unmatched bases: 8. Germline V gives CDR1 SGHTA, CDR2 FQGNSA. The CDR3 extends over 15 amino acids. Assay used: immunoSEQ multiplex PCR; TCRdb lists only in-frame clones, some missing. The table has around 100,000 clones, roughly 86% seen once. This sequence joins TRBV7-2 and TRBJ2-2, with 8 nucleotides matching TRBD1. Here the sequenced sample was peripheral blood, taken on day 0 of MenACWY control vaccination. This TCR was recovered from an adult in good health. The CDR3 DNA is TGTGCCAGCAGCACTACAGGGGGTTTTCCCGGGGAGCTGTTTTTT. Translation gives CASSTTGGFPGELFF.